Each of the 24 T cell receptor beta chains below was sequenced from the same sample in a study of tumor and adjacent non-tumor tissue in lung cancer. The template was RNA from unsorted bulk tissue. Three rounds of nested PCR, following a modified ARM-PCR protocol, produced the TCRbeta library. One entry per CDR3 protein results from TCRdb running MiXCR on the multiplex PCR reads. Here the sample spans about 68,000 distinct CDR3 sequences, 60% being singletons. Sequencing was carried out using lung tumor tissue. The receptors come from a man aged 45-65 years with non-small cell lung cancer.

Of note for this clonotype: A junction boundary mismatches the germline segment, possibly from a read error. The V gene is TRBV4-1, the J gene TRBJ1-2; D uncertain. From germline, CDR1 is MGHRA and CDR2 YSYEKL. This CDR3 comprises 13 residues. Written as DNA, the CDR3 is TGCGCTAGCAGCCCCCTGACCTTCGACGGCTACACCTTC. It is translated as CASSPLTFDGYTF.

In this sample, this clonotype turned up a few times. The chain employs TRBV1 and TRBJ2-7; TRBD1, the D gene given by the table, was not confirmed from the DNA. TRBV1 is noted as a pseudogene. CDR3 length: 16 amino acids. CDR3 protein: CTSSPRERTGDYEQYF. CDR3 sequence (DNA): TGCACCAGCAGCCCCCGAGAAAGGACAGGGGACTACGAGCAGTACTTC.

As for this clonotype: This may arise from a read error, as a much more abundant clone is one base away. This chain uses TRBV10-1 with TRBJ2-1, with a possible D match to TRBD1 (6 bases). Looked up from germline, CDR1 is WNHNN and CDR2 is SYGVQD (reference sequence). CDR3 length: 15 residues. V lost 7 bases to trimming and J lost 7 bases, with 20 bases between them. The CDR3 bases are TGCGCCAGCAATTCGGGACACAGTAAGGAAAATGAGCAGTTCTTC. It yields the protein CASNSGHSKENEQFF.

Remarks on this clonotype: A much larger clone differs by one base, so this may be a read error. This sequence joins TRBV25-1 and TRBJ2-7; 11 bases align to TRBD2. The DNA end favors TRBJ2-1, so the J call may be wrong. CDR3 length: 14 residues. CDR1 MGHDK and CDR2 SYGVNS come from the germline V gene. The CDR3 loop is CASSASGRTRRQFF. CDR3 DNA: TGTGCCAGCAGTGCTAGCGGGAGGACTCGTCGGCAGTTCTTC.

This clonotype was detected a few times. CDR3 loop: CASSGESANSPLHF. In DNA form, the CDR3 reads TGTGCCAGCAGTGGGGAGTCGGCGAATTCACCCCTCCACTTT. The J gene is TRBJ1-6, the V gene TRBV7-9, with no clear D. The CDR3 is 14 residues long. V lost 6 bases, J lost 7 bases, and 13 bases lay in between. CDR1 and CDR2 from the germline V gene are SEHNR and FQNEAQ (reference sequence).

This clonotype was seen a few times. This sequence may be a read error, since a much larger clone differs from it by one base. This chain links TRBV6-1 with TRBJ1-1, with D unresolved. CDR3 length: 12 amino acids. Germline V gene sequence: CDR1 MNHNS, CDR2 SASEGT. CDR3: CASLGSTLGAFF. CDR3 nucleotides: TGTGCTTCGCTGGGGAGCACCTTGGGAGCTTTCTTT.

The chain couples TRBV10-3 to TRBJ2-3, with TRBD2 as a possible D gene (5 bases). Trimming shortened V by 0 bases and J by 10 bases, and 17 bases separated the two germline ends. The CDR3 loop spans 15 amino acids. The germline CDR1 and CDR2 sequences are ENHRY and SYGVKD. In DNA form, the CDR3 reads TGTGCCATCAGTGAGTCGACGGACTTGACCGATGCGCAGTATTTT. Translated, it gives CAISESTDLTDAQYF.

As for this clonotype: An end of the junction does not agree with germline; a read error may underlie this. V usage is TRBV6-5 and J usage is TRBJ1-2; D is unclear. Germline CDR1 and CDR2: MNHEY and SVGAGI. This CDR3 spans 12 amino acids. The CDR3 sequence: CARSRWGLGYTF. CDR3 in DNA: TGTGCCCGCAGTCGATGGGGTCTTGGCTACACCTTC.

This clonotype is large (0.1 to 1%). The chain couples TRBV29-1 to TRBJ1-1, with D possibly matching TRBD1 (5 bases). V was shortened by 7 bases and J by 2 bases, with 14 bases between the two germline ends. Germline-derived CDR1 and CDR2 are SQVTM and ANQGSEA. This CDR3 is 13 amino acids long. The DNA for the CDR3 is TGCAGCGCCGGGGCCAATGGAAACACTGAAGCTTTCTTT. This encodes CSAGANGNTEAFF.

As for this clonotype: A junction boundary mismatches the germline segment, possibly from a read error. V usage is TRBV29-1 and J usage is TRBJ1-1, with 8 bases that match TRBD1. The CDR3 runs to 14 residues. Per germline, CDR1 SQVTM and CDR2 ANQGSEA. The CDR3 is CSARAGGLYTEAFF. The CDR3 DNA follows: TGCAGCGCCAGGGCAGGGGGCTTGTACACTGAAGCGTTCTTC. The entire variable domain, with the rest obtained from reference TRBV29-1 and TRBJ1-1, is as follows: SAVISQKPSRDICQRGTSLTIQCQVDSQVTMMFWYRQQPGQSLTLIATANQGSEATYESGFVIDKFPISRPNLTFSTLTVSNMSPEDSSIYLCSARAGGLYTEAFFGQGTRLTVV.

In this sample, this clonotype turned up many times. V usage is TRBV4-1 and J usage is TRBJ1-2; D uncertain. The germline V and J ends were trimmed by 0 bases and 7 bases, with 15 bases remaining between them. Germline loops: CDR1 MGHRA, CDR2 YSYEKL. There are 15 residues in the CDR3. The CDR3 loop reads CASSQDWEGRIGYTF. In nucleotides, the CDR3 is TGCGCCAGCAGCCAAGATTGGGAGGGTAGGATTGGCTACACCTTC.

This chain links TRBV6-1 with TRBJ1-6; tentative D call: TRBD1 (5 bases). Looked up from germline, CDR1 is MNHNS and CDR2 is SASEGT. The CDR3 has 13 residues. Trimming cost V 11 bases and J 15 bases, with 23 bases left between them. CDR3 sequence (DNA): TGTGCCGGCAAGGAAGGAGGTGCGGGGGGCCTCCACTTT. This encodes CAGKEGGAGGLHF.

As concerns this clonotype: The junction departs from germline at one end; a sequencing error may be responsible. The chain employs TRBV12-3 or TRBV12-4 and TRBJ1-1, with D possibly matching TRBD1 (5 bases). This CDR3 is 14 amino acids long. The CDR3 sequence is CANSLTEGRTEAFF. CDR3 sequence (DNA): TGTGCCAACAGTTTAACGGAGGGACGTACTGAAGCTTTCTTT.

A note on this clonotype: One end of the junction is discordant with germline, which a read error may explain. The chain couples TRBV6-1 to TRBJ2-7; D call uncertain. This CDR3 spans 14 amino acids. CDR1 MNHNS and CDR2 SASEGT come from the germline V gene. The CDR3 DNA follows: TGTGCCAGCAGATTAGTGGAGACCTTCTACGAGCAGTATTTC. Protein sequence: CASRLVETFYEQYF.

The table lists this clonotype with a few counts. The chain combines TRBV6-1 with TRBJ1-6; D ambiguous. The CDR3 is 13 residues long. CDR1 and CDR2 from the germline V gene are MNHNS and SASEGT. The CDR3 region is CTSFSRGNSPLHF. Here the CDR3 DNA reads TGTACTAGCTTTTCACGGGGTAATTCACCCCTCCACTTT.

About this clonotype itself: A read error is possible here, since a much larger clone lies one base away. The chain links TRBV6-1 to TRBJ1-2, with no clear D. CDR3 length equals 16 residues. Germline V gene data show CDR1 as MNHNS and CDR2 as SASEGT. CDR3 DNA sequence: TGTGCCAGCAATGAATTTCCGCGAAGGGAAGTCTACGGCTACACCTTC. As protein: CASNEFPRREVYGYTF.

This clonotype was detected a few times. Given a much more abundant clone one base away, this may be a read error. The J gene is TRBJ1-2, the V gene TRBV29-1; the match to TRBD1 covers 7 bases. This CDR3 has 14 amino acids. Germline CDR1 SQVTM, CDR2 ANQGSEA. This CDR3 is CSVDHRGSGYCYTF. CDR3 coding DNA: TGCAGCGTTGACCACAGGGGATCAGGCTATTGCTACACCTTC.

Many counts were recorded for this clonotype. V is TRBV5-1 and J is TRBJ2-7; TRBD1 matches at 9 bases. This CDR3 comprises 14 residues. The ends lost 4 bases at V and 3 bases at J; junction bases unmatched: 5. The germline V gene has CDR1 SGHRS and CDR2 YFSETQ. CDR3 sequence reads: CASSTLTGGYEQYF. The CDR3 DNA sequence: TGCGCCAGCAGCACCTTGACAGGGGGCTACGAGCAGTACTTC.

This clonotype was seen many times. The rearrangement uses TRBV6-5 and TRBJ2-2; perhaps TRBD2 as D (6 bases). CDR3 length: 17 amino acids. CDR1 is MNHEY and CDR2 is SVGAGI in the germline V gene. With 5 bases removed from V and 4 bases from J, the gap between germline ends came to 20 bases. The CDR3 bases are TGTGCCAGCAGTCTCGAGTCTGGGAGGTGGGGCACCGGGGAGCTGTTTTTT. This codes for CASSLESGRWGTGELFF.

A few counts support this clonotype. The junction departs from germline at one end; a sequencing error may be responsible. In DNA form, the CDR3 reads TGTGCCATCAGTGAGTTGGGACGGAACTATGGGTACACCTTC. It yields the protein CAISELGRNYGYTF. V and J are TRBV10-3 and TRBJ1-2, with D possibly matching TRBD1 (5 bases). Germline lookup yields CDR1 ENHRY and CDR2 SYGVKD. This CDR3 contains 14 residues.

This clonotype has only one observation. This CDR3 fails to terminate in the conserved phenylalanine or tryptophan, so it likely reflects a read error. The CDR3 region is CVSSLMSSSTDTQYT. DNA for the CDR3: TGTGTCAGCAGCTTAATGAGCTCTAGCACAGATACGCAGTATACT. The chain couples TRBV11-2 to TRBJ2-3; D is unclear. Germline V CDR1 and CDR2: SGHAT, FQNNGV. This CDR3 spans 15 amino acids.

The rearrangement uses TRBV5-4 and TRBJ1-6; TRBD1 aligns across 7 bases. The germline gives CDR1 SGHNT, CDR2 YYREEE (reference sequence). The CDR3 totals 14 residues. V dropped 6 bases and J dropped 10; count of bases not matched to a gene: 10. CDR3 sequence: CASTQGQGESPLHF. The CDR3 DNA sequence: TGTGCCAGCACGCAGGGTCAGGGGGAATCACCCCTCCACTTT.

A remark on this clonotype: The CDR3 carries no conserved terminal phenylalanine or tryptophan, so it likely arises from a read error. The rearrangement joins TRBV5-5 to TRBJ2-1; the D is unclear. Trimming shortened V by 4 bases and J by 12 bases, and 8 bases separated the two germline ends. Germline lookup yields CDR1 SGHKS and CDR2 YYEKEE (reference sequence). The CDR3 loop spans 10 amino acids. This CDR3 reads CASSDWGQFL. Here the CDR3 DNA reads TGTGCCAGCAGCGACTGGGGGCAGTTCCTC.

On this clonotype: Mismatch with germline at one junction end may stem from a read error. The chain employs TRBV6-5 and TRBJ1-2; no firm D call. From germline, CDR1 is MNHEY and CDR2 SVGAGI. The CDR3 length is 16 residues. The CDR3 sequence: CASSYSGAAPIYRYTF. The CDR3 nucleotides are TGTGCCAGCAGTTATTCGGGCGCCGCCCCCATCTATCGCTACACCTTC.